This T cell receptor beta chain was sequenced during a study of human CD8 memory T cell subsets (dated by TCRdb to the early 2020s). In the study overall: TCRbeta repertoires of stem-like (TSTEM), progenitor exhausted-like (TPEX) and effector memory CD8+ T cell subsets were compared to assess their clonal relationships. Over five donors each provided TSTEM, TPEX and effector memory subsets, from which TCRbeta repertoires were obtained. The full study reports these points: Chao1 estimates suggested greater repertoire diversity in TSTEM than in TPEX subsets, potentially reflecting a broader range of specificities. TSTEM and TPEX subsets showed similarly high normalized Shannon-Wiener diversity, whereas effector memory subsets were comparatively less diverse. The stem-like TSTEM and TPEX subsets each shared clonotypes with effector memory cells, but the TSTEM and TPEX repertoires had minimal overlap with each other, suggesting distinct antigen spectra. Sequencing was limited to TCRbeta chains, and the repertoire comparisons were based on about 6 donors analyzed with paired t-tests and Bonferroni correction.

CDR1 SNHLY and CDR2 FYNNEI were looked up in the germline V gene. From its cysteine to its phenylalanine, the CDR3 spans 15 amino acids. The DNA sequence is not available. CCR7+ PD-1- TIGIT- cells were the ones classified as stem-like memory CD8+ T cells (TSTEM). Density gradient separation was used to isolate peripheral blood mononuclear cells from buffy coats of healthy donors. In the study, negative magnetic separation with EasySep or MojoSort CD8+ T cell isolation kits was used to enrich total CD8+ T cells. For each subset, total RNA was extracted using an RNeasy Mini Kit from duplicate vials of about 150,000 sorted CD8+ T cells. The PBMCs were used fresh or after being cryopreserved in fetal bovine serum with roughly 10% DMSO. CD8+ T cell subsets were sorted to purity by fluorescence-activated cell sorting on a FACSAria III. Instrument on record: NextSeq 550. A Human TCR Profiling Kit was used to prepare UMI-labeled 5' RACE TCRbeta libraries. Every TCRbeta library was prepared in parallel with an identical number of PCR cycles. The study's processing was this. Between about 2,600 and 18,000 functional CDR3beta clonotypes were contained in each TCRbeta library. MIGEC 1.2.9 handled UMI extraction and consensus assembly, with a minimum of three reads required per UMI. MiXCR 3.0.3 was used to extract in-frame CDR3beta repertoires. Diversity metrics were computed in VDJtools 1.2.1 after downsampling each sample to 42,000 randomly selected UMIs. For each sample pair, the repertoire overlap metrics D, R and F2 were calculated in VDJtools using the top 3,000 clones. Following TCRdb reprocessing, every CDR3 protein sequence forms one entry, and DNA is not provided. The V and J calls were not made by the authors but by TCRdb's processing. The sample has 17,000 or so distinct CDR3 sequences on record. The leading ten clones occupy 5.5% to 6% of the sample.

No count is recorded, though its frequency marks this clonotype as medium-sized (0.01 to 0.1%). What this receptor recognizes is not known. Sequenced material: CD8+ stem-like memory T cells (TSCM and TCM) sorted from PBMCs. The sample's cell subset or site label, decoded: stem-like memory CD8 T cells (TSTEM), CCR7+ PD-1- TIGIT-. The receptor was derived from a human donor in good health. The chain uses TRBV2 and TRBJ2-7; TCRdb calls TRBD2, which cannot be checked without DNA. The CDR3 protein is CASGVIGKANYEQYF. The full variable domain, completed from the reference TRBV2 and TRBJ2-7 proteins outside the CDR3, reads EPEVTQTPSHQVTQMGQEVILRCVPISNHLYFYWYRQILGQKVEFLVSFYNNEISEKSEIFDDQFSVERPDGSNFTLKIRSTKLEDSAMYFCASGVIGKANYEQYFGPGTRLTVT.